This note documents a single T cell receptor beta chain sequence. What it binds is unknown. The data belong to a study of blood T cells in healthy people across ages. General study findings and limits: The fall in TCR beta diversity per million T cells was roughly linear with age. Long-lived and aged donors differed, with more naive CD4+ cells and higher diversity in the long-lived.

Next came a second PCR, run for roughly 7 to 12 cycles, which used a sample-barcoded 5' primer along with a J-beta primer mix. TCRdb re-analysed the 5' RACE reads in MiXCR, keeping a single row per CDR3 protein. The repertoire has about 1.5 million distinct CDR3 sequences, roughly 43% of them found once; the top ten carry just over 4%. With each sample, at least 6 micrograms of total RNA were extracted. In germline, CDR1 is SGHDN, CDR2 FVKESK. This CDR3 spans 16 amino acids. V lost 1 base to trimming and J lost 2 bases, with 13 bases between them. This chain joins TRBV14 and TRBJ2-3; perhaps D is TRBD1 or TRBD2 (5 bases each). Sequences were obtained from blood. The receptor comes from a young woman in good health. CDR3 region: CASSQVGARVTDTQYF. DNA for the CDR3: TGTGCCAGCAGCCAAGTAGGGGCGCGGGTCACAGATACGCAGTATTTT.